This is a list of T cell receptor beta chains from one sample in a study of shared clonotypes between healthy human individuals. TCRdb's copy holds only in-frame clones and misses some; the assay was immunoSEQ multiplex PCR. This table has about 640,000 clones, roughly 78% appearing once. The sample was memory CD4+ T cells sorted from blood. Receptor source: a woman under 40 in good health. CDR3s include the opening cysteine and the closing phenylalanine or tryptophan. The D gene is left open where the match is weak. Clone sizes are given selectively: once, few, many, or a class where the clone is expanded.

J	size	V	D	DNA	CDR3
TRBJ1-5	few	TRBV28	NA	TGTGCCGTTCGCCCGGGAGGGCATCAGCCCCAGCATTTT	CAVRPGGHQPQHF
TRBJ2-1	NA	TRBV11-3	NA	TGTGCCAGCAGCTTAGATGGGGGGAACTACAATGAGCAGTTCTTC	CASSLDGGNYNEQFF
TRBJ2-3	NA	TRBV9	NA	TGTGCCAGCAGCGTCGACGTCGGGCGGGATACGCAGTATTTT	CASSVDVGRDTQYF
TRBJ1-2	NA	TRBV7-9	NA	TGTGCCAGCAGCAGGGCGATTGAGGGCTACACCTTC	CASSRAIEGYTF
TRBJ2-1	once	TRBV28	NA	TGTGCCAGCAGTCCCCGACTAGGGGGAGTGAGTGAGCAGTTCTTC	CASSPRLGGVSEQFF
TRBJ2-3	NA	TRBV9	NA	TGTGCCAGCAGCCAAGAGGTCGGTAGCACAGATACGCAGTATTTT	CASSQEVGSTDTQYF
TRBJ1-3	many	TRBV2	NA	TGTGCCAGCAGTGCTGATACTTCTGGAAACACCATATATTTT	CASSADTSGNTIYF
TRBJ1-5	NA	TRBV19	NA	TGTGCCAGCCAGCCGACGAAGGGGCCAGTACAGCCCCAGCATTTT	CASQPTKGPVQPQHF
TRBJ2-1	NA	TRBV2	NA	TGTGCCAGCAGTGCGAGGGAAATCTCCTACAATGAGCAGTTCTTC	CASSAREISYNEQFF
TRBJ1-1	NA	TRBV6-6	TRBD1	TGTGCCAGCAGTCCGACAGGGAGAGAAGCTTTCTTT	CASSPTGREAFF
TRBJ2-3	NA	TRBV10-3	NA	TGTGCCATCAGCCGTGGGAGCCGCACAGATACGCAGTATTTT	CAISRGSRTDTQYF
TRBJ1-3	few	TRBV2	NA	TGTGCCAGCAGTTTGGACGGGTCTGGAAACACCATATATTTT	CASSLDGSGNTIYF
TRBJ1-1	NA	TRBV5-1	NA	TGCGCCAGCAGCTTGGAGAGGGGGGACACTGAAGCTTTCTTT	CASSLERGDTEAFF
TRBJ2-1	NA	TRBV18	NA	TGTGCCAGCTCACAACGGGACCAGACGGATGAGCAGTTCTTC	CASSQRDQTDEQFF
TRBJ1-1	NA	TRBV11-2	NA	TGTGCCAGCAGCTTTAGCCTTGGCACTGAAGCTTTCTTT	CASSFSLGTEAFF
TRBJ2-1	NA	TRBV28	TRBD2	TGTGCCAGCAGTTCCAGCGGGAGTGAAACTAATGAGCAGTTCTTC	CASSSSGSETNEQFF
TRBJ1-4	NA	TRBV19	NA	TGTGCCAGTACCCAGCAGGCGGCAACTAATGAAAAACTGTTTTTT	CASTQQAATNEKLFF
TRBJ1-5	NA	TRBV19	NA	TGTGCCAGTAAGGTTCTAGGGGACGGGGTTAATAAGCCCCAGCATTTT	CASKVLGDGVNKPQHF
TRBJ2-7	NA	TRBV20-1	NA	TGCAGTGCAAGGATCGCCTACGAGCAGTACTTC	CSARIAYEQYF
TRBJ2-7	NA	TRBV9	TRBD2	TGTGCCAGCAGCGACGGGACTAGCGGGCACTACGAGCAGTACTTC	CASSDGTSGHYEQYF
TRBJ2-1	NA	TRBV6-5	NA	TGTGCCAGCAGTTATCAATTAGGACGCAATGAGCAGTTCTTC	CASSYQLGRNEQFF
TRBJ1-5	NA	TRBV27	NA	TGTGCCAGCGGTCCAAGGGCTAATCAGCCCCAGCATTTT	CASGPRANQPQHF
TRBJ2-7	NA	TRBV5-1	NA	TGCGCCAGCAGCTTGGCAGGGGCAGGGGACGAGCAGTACTTC	CASSLAGAGDEQYF
TRBJ2-2	NA	TRBV7-3	NA	TGTGCCAAAGGATGGACCACCGGGGAGCTGTTTTTT	CAKGWTTGELFF
TRBJ2-7	NA	TRBV14	NA	TGTGCCAGCAGCCTGGGTCTCTTACGCGGAGGGTTCTACGAGCAGTACTTC	CASSLGLLRGGFYEQYF
TRBJ2-3	NA	TRBV7-6	TRBD2	TGTGCCAGCAGCTTAAGACTAGCGGGAGGTACAGATACGCAGTATTTT	CASSLRLAGGTDTQYF
TRBJ2-3	NA	TRBV30	TRBD1	TGTGCCTGGAGTGTCAGGGGGGATACGCAGTATTTT	CAWSVRGDTQYF
TRBJ1-1	few	TRBV10-1	NA	TGCGCCAGCAGTGACCAGATGATGACTTTCTTT	CASSDQMMTFF
TRBJ1-4	NA	TRBV28	TRBD1	TGTGCCAGCAGTCATGGGACAGAAGTTAATGAAAAACTGTTTTTT	CASSHGTEVNEKLFF
TRBJ2-1	NA	TRBV7-2	NA	TGTGCCAGCAGCTCCAACTACAATGAGCAGTTCTTC	CASSSNYNEQFF
TRBJ1-5	NA	TRBV7-2	TRBD1	TGTGCCAGCAGCAGGGCAGGGGGGCCGGGCAATCAGCCCCAGCATTTT	CASSRAGGPGNQPQHF
TRBJ1-1	NA	TRBV2	TRBD1	TGTGCCAGCAGTGAGGGCAGACAGGGTGGTACTGAAGCTTTCTTT	CASSEGRQGGTEAFF
TRBJ2-7	NA	TRBV6-1	NA	TGTGCCATCAGTGAGTCAACTAGTGGGAAATACGAGCAGTACTTC	CAISESTSGKYEQYF
TRBJ2-4	NA	TRBV5-1	TRBD2	TGCGCCAGCAGCCCGGGATGGGAGGGCCTTCAGGGCATTCAGTACTTC	CASSPGWEGLQGIQYF
TRBJ2-5	NA	TRBV14	TRBD2	TGTGCCAGCAGCCAAATAATAGCGGGAGGTAGAGAGACCCAGTACTTC	CASSQIIAGGRETQYF
TRBJ1-2	NA	TRBV28	TRBD1	TGTGCCAGCAGAACCACCGGGACAGGGATAGGAGGCTACACCTTC	CASRTTGTGIGGYTF
TRBJ2-5	NA	TRBV7-8	TRBD2	TGTGCCAGCAGCTTAGCGGGAGGGATCCAAGAGACCCAGTACTTC	CASSLAGGIQETQYF
TRBJ2-2	once	TRBV6-1	NA	TGTGCCAGCATCCACGGAGGGACAAACACCGGGGAGCTGTTTTTT	CASIHGGTNTGELFF
TRBJ2-7	NA	TRBV12-5	TRBD1	TGTGCTAGTGCTCGGGACAGGACCTACGAGCAGTACTTC	CASARDRTYEQYF
TRBJ2-5	few	TRBV27	TRBD2	TGTGCCAGCAGTTCGACTAGCGGGAGGGTCACCGTTAGGGCCCAGTACTTC	CASSSTSGRVTVRAQYF
TRBJ2-2	NA	TRBV5-3	NA	TGTGCCAGCAGCTTGGGGTCCGGGGAGCTGTTTTTT	CASSLGSGELFF
TRBJ1-3	NA	TRBV30	NA	TGTGCCTGGAGGCGGACCTCGAGCTCTGGAAACACCATATATTTT	CAWRRTSSSGNTIYF
TRBJ1-1	NA	TRBV28	NA	TGTGCCAGCAGTTTGGGGACCGGGATGTTGGCTTTCTTT	CASSLGTGMLAFF
TRBJ1-5	once	TRBV18	TRBD1	TGTGCCAGCTCACCCGAGACAGGGGTTCGCAATCAGCCCCAGCATTTT	CASSPETGVRNQPQHF
TRBJ1-5	NA	TRBV7-2	NA	TGTGCCAGCAGCCACCCAAACAGGGCCCAGCATTTT	CASSHPNRAQHF
TRBJ1-2	NA	TRBV23-1	NA	TGCGCCAGCAGTCAGAAGCCGAACTATGGCTACACCTTC	CASSQKPNYGYTF
TRBJ1-1	NA	TRBV14	NA	TGTGCCAGCAGCCAATGGGATACGGGGGTTGGAGCTGAAGCTTTCTTT	CASSQWDTGVGAEAFF
TRBJ1-1	NA	TRBV11-2	NA	TGTGCCAGCAGCCTGGGAGGGGAGGGCACTGAAGCTTTCTTT	CASSLGGEGTEAFF
TRBJ1-5	NA	TRBV25-1	NA	TGTGCCAGTATGAGAATGGGCAATCAGCCCCAGCATTTT	CASMRMGNQPQHF
TRBJ1-2	NA	TRBV4-2	NA	TGTGCCAGCAGCACAGGGCCGGACTATGGCTACACCTTC	CASSTGPDYGYTF
TRBJ2-1	NA	TRBV27	TRBD2	TGTGCCAGCCGCGGGCTAGCGGGAGGGTCCAATGAGCAGTTCTTC	CASRGLAGGSNEQFF
TRBJ1-4	NA	TRBV5-1	NA	TGCGCCAGCAGCTTGGCCGGTAGGGCCGAGAATGAAAAACTGTTTTTT	CASSLAGRAENEKLFF
TRBJ1-1	NA	TRBV10-3	NA	TGTGCCATCAGTGAGCCGGGACGGGCGGACACTGAAGCTTTCTTT	CAISEPGRADTEAFF
TRBJ1-1	NA	TRBV19	NA	TGTGCCAGCGACCGACTGGCTGGCACTGAAGCTTTCTTT	CASDRLAGTEAFF
TRBJ2-1	NA	TRBV27	NA	TGTGCCAGCAGTCCTACCTCGAGGCAGCATGAGCAGTTCTTC	CASSPTSRQHEQFF
TRBJ2-6	few	TRBV6-1	TRBD1	TGTGCCAGCAGTGAAGGTCCCCCAGGGGGCTATGTCCTGACTTTC	CASSEGPPGGYVLTF
TRBJ2-7	NA	TRBV28	TRBD1	TGTGCCAGCAGTTCTCTTATTAGGACAGGGGAGGCACGGTACTTC	CASSSLIRTGEARYF
TRBJ1-1	NA	TRBV7-9	NA	TGTGCCAGCAGCTTCGGTGACTACTCGTCCACTGAAGCTTTCTTT	CASSFGDYSSTEAFF
TRBJ1-2	NA	TRBV7-9	NA	TGTGCCAGCAGCCCAGGAGGGGGGCGCCAGTATGGCTACACCTTC	CASSPGGGRQYGYTF
TRBJ2-2	few	TRBV7-8	TRBD2	TGTGCCAGCAGCCCTTGGACTAGCGGGAGCTCGAACACCGGGGAGCTGTTTTTT	CASSPWTSGSSNTGELFF